One sample yielded the 5 T cell receptor beta chains listed below, sequenced in a study of T cells in Graves' hyperthyroidism and ophthalmopathy. RNA transcripts gave rise to amplified TCR beta CDR3 regions. HTBI primers were the set used in a first-round RT-PCR of the TCR CDR3. TCRdb redid the calling of the multiplex PCR reads with MiXCR, one entry per CDR3 protein. Among approximately 630,000 distinct CDR3 sequences listed, around 16% were seen once. Material for sequencing was blood. These receptors were collected from a woman younger than 45 with Graves' hyperthyroidism.

This clonotype occurred many times. The chain uses TRBV24-1 and TRBJ2-7, with D tentatively TRBD1 (6 bases). The length of the CDR3 is 15 residues. The germline V and J ends were trimmed by 11 bases and 3 bases, with 22 bases remaining between them. Germline CDR1 and CDR2: KGHDR and SFDVKD. CDR3 amino acids: CASRPGRGGFYEQYF. CDR3 DNA: TGTGCCAGTAGACCTGGCAGGGGCGGTTTCTACGAGCAGTACTTC.

V is TRBV5-1 and J is TRBJ2-5, with 8 bases fitting TRBD2. The CDR3 runs 14 residues. Germline V gene data show CDR1 as SGHRS and CDR2 as YFSETQ. V dropped 6 bases and J dropped 5; count of bases not matched to a gene: 9. DNA of the CDR3: TGCGCCAGCACGTATAGCGGGACCCCGGAGACCCAGTACTTC. Amino acids: CASTYSGTPETQYF. Drawing the rest from reference TRBV5-1 and TRBJ2-5, the complete variable domain is KAGVTQTPRYLIKTRGQQVTLSCSPISGHRSVSWYQQTPGQGLQFLFEYFSETQRNKGNFPGRFSGRQFSNSRSEMNVSTLELGDSALYLCASTYSGTPETQYFGPGTRLLVL.

The chain combines TRBV3-2 with TRBJ2-7; the table's D call, TRBD1, has no DNA check behind it. TRBV3-2 is designated a pseudogene. This CDR3 has 17 residues. CDR3 in amino acids: CASSQDAGTGFRYEQYF. In nucleotides, the CDR3 is TGTGCCAGCAGCCAAGACGCCGGGACAGGGTTCCGGTACGAGCAGTACTTC.

This clonotype has just a few counts. This chain links TRBV20-1 with TRBJ2-7, with 7 bases identical to TRBD1. The V and J ends lost 1 base and 2 bases, in that order; junction bases with no gene match: 5. This CDR3 is built from 14 residues. CDR1 and CDR2 from the germline V gene are DFQATT and SNEGSKA (reference sequence). This CDR3 is CSARGDRATYEQYF. Here the CDR3 DNA reads TGCAGTGCTAGAGGAGACAGGGCAACCTACGAGCAGTACTTC.

Ten or more counts support this clonotype. The CDR3 here is CASSLYGASGEQYF. Written as DNA, the CDR3 is TGCGCCAGCAGCCTCTACGGTGCCTCGGGGGAGCAGTACTTC. This sequence joins TRBV5-1 and TRBJ2-7; D is possibly TRBD2 (5 bases). Germline values: CDR1 SGHRS, CDR2 YFSETQ. This CDR3 has 14 residues. V lost 4 bases, J lost 7 bases, and 18 bases lay in between.